This TCR beta chain was recovered during a study of persistence of HIV-infected CD4 T cells. About this clone: Its specificity is not known.

General observations from the study: Proviral oligoclonality tracked with TCR oligoclonality within the same sorted cells.

Anti-CD3/anti-CD28 beads served as a nonspecific positive control stimulus. Responding CD4+ T cells were sorted by upregulation of both CD40 ligand and CD69. CDR1 is SGHNT, CDR2 YENEEA, per germline. The length of the CDR3 is 13 residues. Trimming at V came to 5 bases and at J to 6 bases, leaving 3 bases not matched to a gene. This was the immunoSEQ version 4 assay in survey mode. The assay was immunoSEQ multiplex PCR, and TCRdb's table has in-frame clones only and misses some. Here the sample spans roughly 35,000 clones, about 87% being singletons. This TCR was sampled from an adult man with HIV who was CMV-seropositive. The input for sequencing was CD4+ T cells sorted from PBMCs after approximately 19-hour stimulation, taken from a patient who received antiretroviral therapy. The chain recombines TRBV11-3 with TRBJ2-2, with TRBD1 matching over 7 bases. CDR3 nucleotides: TGTGCCAGCAGCCAGACAGGGTCCGGGGAGCTGTTTTTT. This encodes CASSQTGSGELFF. Full variable domain (missing parts from reference TRBV11-3 and TRBJ2-2): EAGVVQSPRYKIIEKKQPVAFWCNPISGHNTLYWYLQNLGQGPELLIRYENEEAVDDSQLPKDRFSAERLKGVDSTLKIQPAELGDSAVYLCASSQTGSGELFFGEGSRLTVL.